The entry below gives a single T cell receptor (beta chain) sequence along with its context. This sample stems from a study of T cell changes during pregnancy in multiple sclerosis. Sequencing used immunoSEQ multiplex PCR; TCRdb keeps in-frame clones, though not all of them. The sample includes about 38,000 clones, 85% to 95% of them seen just once. CDR1 and CDR2 (germline): SGHAT, FQNNGV. This CDR3 region has 15 residues. Trimming took off 1 base at V and 1 base at J, with 11 bases between the two ends. The sequence came from a female donor with multiple sclerosis, enrolled in a pregnancy study. Sample: CD4+ T cells from peripheral blood mononuclear cells, taken in the second trimester of pregnancy. This chain joins TRBV11-2 and TRBJ2-7, with D perhaps TRBD1 (5 bases). Written as DNA, the CDR3 is TGTGCCAGCAGCTTAGGGGCAGGGAAGTCCTACGAGCAGTACTTC. This translates into CASSLGAGKSYEQYF. The whole variable domain, remainder taken from reference TRBV11-2 and TRBJ2-7, is EAGVAQSPRYKIIEKRQSVAFWCNPISGHATLYWYQQILGQGPKLLIQFQNNGVVDDSQLPKDRFSAERLKGVDSTLKIQPAKLEDSAVYLCASSLGAGKSYEQYFGPGTRLTVT.